The clone carrying this TCR beta chain was observed once. The repertoire was sequenced with immunoSEQ multiplex PCR; TCRdb's copy has only in-frame clones and lacks some. This table holds roughly 91,000 clones, 80% to 90% found once. Germline values: CDR1 SEHNR, CDR2 FQNEAQ (reference sequence). V was shortened by 5 bases and J by 9 bases, with 14 bases between the two germline ends. The CDR3 contains 13 residues. This record comes from a study of OX40 agonist ivuxolimab in advanced cancers. This sequence joins TRBV7-9 and TRBJ2-1, with D maybe TRBD2 (5 bases). This TCR derives from an adult with an advanced solid tumor such as melanoma, head and neck, liver or kidney cancer. The input for sequencing was CD4+ or CD8+ T cells sorted from blood, taken in a trial of the OX40 agonist ivuxolimab. The CDR3 is CASSPGGLSEQFF. In nucleotides, the CDR3 is TGTGCCAGCAGCCCCGGAGGCCTTAGTGAGCAGTTCTTC.